Listed below are T cell receptor beta chains from one sample, sequenced in a study of blood T cell repertoires in COVID-19. TCRdb's table, derived via immunoSEQ multiplex PCR, lists solely in-frame clones and lacks some. The table includes 150,000 to 200,000 clones, roughly 80% detected once. Material for sequencing was PBMCs or T cells enriched from blood (not recorded which). The receptor source for this set is a woman aged 45-59 years who had recovered from COVID-19. CDR3s include the opening cysteine and the closing phenylalanine or tryptophan. Each record gives: D gene, J gene, clone size, V gene, CDR3 protein, CDR3 DNA. D genes are given only for firm matches. Size tells how often a clone was seen (once, few, many) or the class of an expanded clone, and some rows leave it out.

D gene: -; J gene: TRBJ2-7; clone size: once; V gene: TRBV5-4; CDR3 protein: CASSLGPGGASLEQYF; CDR3 DNA: TGTGCCAGCAGCTTGGGCCCTGGGGGCGCCAGCCTCGAGCAGTACTTC
D gene: -; J gene: TRBJ2-1; clone size: few; V gene: TRBV4-3; CDR3 protein: CASSYLGGRDYNEQFF; CDR3 DNA: TGCGCCAGCAGTTACCTGGGGGGAAGGGACTACAATGAGCAGTTCTTC
D gene: TRBD1; J gene: TRBJ2-3; clone size: -; V gene: TRBV25-1; CDR3 protein: CASNRGWAQYF; CDR3 DNA: TGTGCCAGTAACAGGGGGTGGGCGCAGTATTTT
D gene: TRBD2; J gene: TRBJ2-7; clone size: -; V gene: TRBV7-9; CDR3 protein: CASGEAGGPLDEQYF; CDR3 DNA: TGTGCCAGCGGGGAGGCGGGAGGGCCCCTCGACGAGCAGTACTTC
D gene: TRBD2; J gene: TRBJ2-1; clone size: few; V gene: TRBV27; CDR3 protein: CASTQVSSGWVREQFF; CDR3 DNA: TGTGCCAGCACCCAGGTGTCTAGCGGGTGGGTCCGAGAGCAGTTCTTC
D gene: -; J gene: TRBJ2-1; clone size: -; V gene: TRBV5-6; CDR3 protein: CASSLRSRDEQFF; CDR3 DNA: TGTGCCAGCAGCTTACGATCCCGAGATGAGCAGTTCTTC
D gene: TRBD1; J gene: TRBJ2-7; clone size: -; V gene: TRBV28; CDR3 protein: CASSFWTGGKDEQYF; CDR3 DNA: TGTGCCAGCAGTTTTTGGACAGGGGGCAAGGACGAGCAGTACTTC
D gene: -; J gene: TRBJ2-2; clone size: few; V gene: TRBV11-3; CDR3 protein: CASTAAGNTGELFF; CDR3 DNA: TGTGCCAGCACCGCAGCGGGGAACACCGGGGAGCTGTTTTTT
D gene: TRBD2; J gene: TRBJ2-1; clone size: once; V gene: TRBV19; CDR3 protein: CASSSWTSGSSEQFF; CDR3 DNA: TGTGCCAGTAGTTCCTGGACTAGCGGGAGCAGTGAGCAGTTCTTC
D gene: TRBD1; J gene: TRBJ1-2; clone size: few; V gene: TRBV19; CDR3 protein: CASVNTGARGYGYTF; CDR3 DNA: TGTGCCAGTGTGAATACAGGGGCAAGGGGCTATGGCTACACCTTC
D gene: -; J gene: TRBJ1-3; clone size: -; V gene: TRBV25-1; CDR3 protein: CASSESGIWGNTIYF; CDR3 DNA: TGTGCCAGCAGTGAATCGGGGATTTGGGGAAACACCATATATTTT
D gene: -; J gene: TRBJ1-5; clone size: few; V gene: TRBV28; CDR3 protein: CASTTAGRSQPQHF; CDR3 DNA: TGTGCCAGCACCACGGCGGGCAGGAGCCAGCCCCAGCATTTT
D gene: TRBD1; J gene: TRBJ1-1; clone size: once; V gene: TRBV5-1; CDR3 protein: CASSPYPGGEAFF; CDR3 DNA: TGCGCCAGCAGCCCATATCCAGGGGGAGAAGCTTTCTTT
D gene: TRBD1; J gene: TRBJ2-4; clone size: -; V gene: TRBV11-2; CDR3 protein: CASSPVSGTAPKNIQYF; CDR3 DNA: TGTGCCAGCAGCCCCGTCTCTGGGACAGCTCCCAAAAACATTCAGTACTTC
D gene: -; J gene: TRBJ1-1; clone size: -; V gene: TRBV19; CDR3 protein: CASSINAGDGTEAFF; CDR3 DNA: TGTGCCAGTAGTATAAATGCGGGGGACGGGACTGAAGCTTTCTTT
D gene: -; J gene: TRBJ2-7; clone size: -; V gene: TRBV7-2; CDR3 protein: CASSLGHSAYEQYF; CDR3 DNA: TGTGCCAGCAGCTTAGGACATTCCGCCTACGAGCAGTACTTC
D gene: -; J gene: TRBJ2-3; clone size: -; V gene: TRBV6-1; CDR3 protein: CASSELGQGMDTQYF; CDR3 DNA: TGTGCCAGCAGTGAACTAGGGCAGGGGATGGATACGCAGTATTTT
D gene: TRBD1; J gene: TRBJ2-2; clone size: -; V gene: TRBV7-9; CDR3 protein: CASRTGTDTGELFF; CDR3 DNA: TGTGCCAGCAGGACCGGGACAGACACCGGGGAGCTGTTTTTT
D gene: -; J gene: TRBJ1-5; clone size: -; V gene: TRBV28; CDR3 protein: CASSLQSIYSNQPQHF; CDR3 DNA: TGTGCCAGCAGTTTACAGTCCATTTATAGCAATCAGCCCCAGCATTTT
D gene: TRBD2; J gene: TRBJ2-1; clone size: few; V gene: TRBV4-3; CDR3 protein: CASSQGLAGGRRNNEQFF; CDR3 DNA: TGCGCCAGCAGCCAAGGACTAGCGGGAGGAAGGAGAAACAATGAGCAGTTCTTC
D gene: TRBD2; J gene: TRBJ2-1; clone size: -; V gene: TRBV7-9; CDR3 protein: CAYMGLAGGPYNEQFF; CDR3 DNA: TGTGCCTACATGGGGCTAGCGGGAGGTCCCTACAATGAGCAGTTCTTC
D gene: TRBD2; J gene: TRBJ2-5; clone size: few; V gene: TRBV3-1/TRBV3-2; CDR3 protein: CASSSAEGLAGVRVDF; CDR3 DNA: TGTGCCAGCAGTAGCGCCGAGGGACTAGCGGGAGTTAGGGTGGACTTC
D gene: -; J gene: TRBJ1-1; clone size: -; V gene: TRBV7-2; CDR3 protein: CASSLVSGAHTEAFF; CDR3 DNA: TGTGCCAGCAGCTTAGTGTCTGGGGCACACACTGAAGCTTTCTTT
D gene: -; J gene: TRBJ1-1; clone size: once; V gene: TRBV7-2; CDR3 protein: CASSSIQGMFAEAFF; CDR3 DNA: TGTGCCAGCAGCTCTATTCAGGGTATGTTCGCTGAAGCTTTCTTT
D gene: -; J gene: TRBJ1-1; clone size: -; V gene: TRBV5-6; CDR3 protein: CASYHRDINTEAFF; CDR3 DNA: TGTGCCAGCTACCACAGGGACATAAACACTGAAGCTTTCTTT
D gene: -; J gene: TRBJ1-2; clone size: -; V gene: TRBV19; CDR3 protein: CASSISNYGYTF; CDR3 DNA: TGTGCCAGTAGTATCTCCAACTATGGCTACACCTTC
D gene: TRBD2; J gene: TRBJ2-7; clone size: once; V gene: TRBV28; CDR3 protein: CATGREVAGEQYF; CDR3 DNA: TGTGCCACAGGGAGGGAGGTGGCGGGGGAGCAGTACTTC
D gene: TRBD1; J gene: TRBJ1-1; clone size: few; V gene: TRBV6-5; CDR3 protein: CASSHRDRNTEAFF; CDR3 DNA: TGTGCCAGCAGTCACCGGGACAGAAACACTGAAGCTTTCTTT
D gene: -; J gene: TRBJ1-2; clone size: -; V gene: TRBV28; CDR3 protein: CASSLGRGAKGYTF; CDR3 DNA: TGTGCCAGCAGTTTAGGGAGGGGGGCGAAAGGCTACACCTTC
D gene: TRBD2; J gene: TRBJ2-1; clone size: -; V gene: TRBV27; CDR3 protein: CASSLSILAGVFDNEQFF; CDR3 DNA: TGTGCCAGCAGTTTATCAATACTAGCGGGAGTTTTCGACAATGAGCAGTTCTTC
D gene: TRBD1; J gene: TRBJ1-5; clone size: -; V gene: TRBV30; CDR3 protein: CAWSGGTGFQPQHF; CDR3 DNA: TGTGCCTGGAGTGGGGGGACAGGCTTTCAGCCCCAGCATTTT
D gene: -; J gene: TRBJ2-7; clone size: few; V gene: TRBV9; CDR3 protein: CASSVHAGDGSFGYEQYF; CDR3 DNA: TGTGCCAGCAGCGTACATGCAGGCGACGGGAGCTTCGGCTACGAGCAGTACTTC
D gene: TRBD2; J gene: TRBJ2-2; clone size: -; V gene: TRBV7-2; CDR3 protein: CASSPLAGVWNTGELFF; CDR3 DNA: TGTGCCAGCAGCCCGTTAGCGGGGGTTTGGAACACCGGGGAGCTGTTTTTT
D gene: TRBD1; J gene: TRBJ1-1; clone size: -; V gene: TRBV5-6; CDR3 protein: CASRVQGHTEAFF; CDR3 DNA: TGTGCCAGCAGAGTACAGGGGCACACTGAAGCTTTCTTT
D gene: TRBD2; J gene: TRBJ2-2; clone size: -; V gene: TRBV7-3; CDR3 protein: CASSLGHSGSLTGELFF; CDR3 DNA: TGTGCCAGCAGCTTAGGTCATAGCGGGAGTCTCACCGGGGAGCTGTTTTTT
D gene: TRBD1; J gene: TRBJ2-7; clone size: -; V gene: TRBV5-6; CDR3 protein: CASSNRDRGLGEQYF; CDR3 DNA: TGTGCCAGCAGCAACCGGGACAGGGGGCTGGGGGAGCAGTACTTC